This entry describes one TCR beta chain. With a much larger clone just one base away, this may be a read error. This sample was taken from a study of T cell repertoires in cytomegalovirus infection. In TCRdb, the reads were re-called with MiXCR into one record per CDR3 protein. In the table there are roughly 310,000 distinct CDR3 sequences, about a sixth of which are singletons. The ends were cut back, 1 base at V and 6 bases at J, with 8 bases in the middle. CDR3 length equals 13 residues. Germline V CDR1 and CDR2: SGHNT, YYREEE (reference sequence). This sequence joins TRBV5-4 and TRBJ2-1, with D uncertain. This receptor was identified in a human donor in good health (CMV status not recorded). Some clones in this sample may be carry-over from other donors' samples. Sequenced sample: PBMCs. For the CDR3, the DNA is TGTGCCAGCAGCTTGTTGGCAGTCAATGAGCAGTTCTTC. Its translation: CASSLLAVNEQFF.